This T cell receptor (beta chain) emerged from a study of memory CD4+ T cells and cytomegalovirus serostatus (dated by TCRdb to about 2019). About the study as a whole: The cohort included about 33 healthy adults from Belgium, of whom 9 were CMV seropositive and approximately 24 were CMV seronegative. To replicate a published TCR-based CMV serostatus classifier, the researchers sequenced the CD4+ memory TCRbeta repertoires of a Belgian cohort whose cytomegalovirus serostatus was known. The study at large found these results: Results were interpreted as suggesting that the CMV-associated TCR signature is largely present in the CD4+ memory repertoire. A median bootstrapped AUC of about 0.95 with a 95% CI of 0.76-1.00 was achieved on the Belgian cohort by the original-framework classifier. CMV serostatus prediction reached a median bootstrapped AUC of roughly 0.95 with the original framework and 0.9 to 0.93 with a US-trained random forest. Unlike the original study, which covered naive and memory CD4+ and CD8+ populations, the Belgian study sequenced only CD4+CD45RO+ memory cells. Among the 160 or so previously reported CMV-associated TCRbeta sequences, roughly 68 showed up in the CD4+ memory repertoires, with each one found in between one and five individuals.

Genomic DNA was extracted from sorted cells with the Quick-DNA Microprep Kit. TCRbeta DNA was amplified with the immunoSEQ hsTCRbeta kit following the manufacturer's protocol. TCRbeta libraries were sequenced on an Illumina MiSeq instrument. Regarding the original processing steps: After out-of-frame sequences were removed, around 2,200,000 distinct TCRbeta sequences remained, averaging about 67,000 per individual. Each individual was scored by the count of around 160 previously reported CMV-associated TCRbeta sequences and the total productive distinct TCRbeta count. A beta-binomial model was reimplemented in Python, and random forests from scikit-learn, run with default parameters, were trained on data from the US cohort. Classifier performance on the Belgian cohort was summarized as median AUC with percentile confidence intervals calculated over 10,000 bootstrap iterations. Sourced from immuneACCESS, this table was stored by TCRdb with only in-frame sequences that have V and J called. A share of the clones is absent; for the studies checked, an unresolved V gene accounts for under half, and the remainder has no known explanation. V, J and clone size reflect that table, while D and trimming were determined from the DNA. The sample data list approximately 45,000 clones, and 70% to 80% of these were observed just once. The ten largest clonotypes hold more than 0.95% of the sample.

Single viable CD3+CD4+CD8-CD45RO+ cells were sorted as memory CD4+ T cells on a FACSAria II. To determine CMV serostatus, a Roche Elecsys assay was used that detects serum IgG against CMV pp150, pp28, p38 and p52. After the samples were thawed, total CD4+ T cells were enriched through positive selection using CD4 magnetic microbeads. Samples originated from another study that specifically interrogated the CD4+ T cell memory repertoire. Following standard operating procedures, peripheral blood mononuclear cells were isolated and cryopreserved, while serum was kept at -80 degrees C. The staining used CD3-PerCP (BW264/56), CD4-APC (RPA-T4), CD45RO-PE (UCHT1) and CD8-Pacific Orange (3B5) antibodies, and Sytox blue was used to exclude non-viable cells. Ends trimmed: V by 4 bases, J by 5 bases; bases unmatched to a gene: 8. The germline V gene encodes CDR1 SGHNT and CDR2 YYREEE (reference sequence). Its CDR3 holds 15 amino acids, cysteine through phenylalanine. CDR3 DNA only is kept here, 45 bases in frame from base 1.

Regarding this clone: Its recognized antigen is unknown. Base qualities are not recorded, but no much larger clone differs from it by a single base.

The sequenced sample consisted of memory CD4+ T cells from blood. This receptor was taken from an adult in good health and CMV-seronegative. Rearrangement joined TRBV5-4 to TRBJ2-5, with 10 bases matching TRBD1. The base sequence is TGTGCCAGCAGCCCCCGGACAGGGGGGTGGGAGACCCAGTACTTC. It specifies CASSPRTGGWETQYF.